Below are 5 T cell receptor beta chains sequenced from a single sample in a study of cytomegalovirus exposure and HLA in healthy donors. Vbeta (60) and Jbeta (13) primers were used in the PCR. The protocol was immunoSEQ multiplex PCR, while the TCRdb copy is restricted to in-frame clones and leaves out a portion. In the table there are about 140,000 clones, 70% to 85% of which are singletons. Sequencing used PBMCs. The origin of the receptors is a male donor in good health and CMV-seronegative.

The chain has TRBV4-1 and TRBJ2-2; D is unresolved. Germline loops: CDR1 MGHRA, CDR2 YSYEKL. The V end lost 2 bases, the J end lost 5 bases, and 6 bases lay between the germline ends. CDR3 length: 13 residues. In nucleotides, the CDR3 is TGCGCCAGCAGCCAACCGGGTACCGGGGAGCTGTTTTTT. It translates to CASSQPGTGELFF.

The rearrangement joins TRBV13 to TRBJ2-7; 9 bases are shared with TRBD2. V dropped 5 bases and J dropped 7; count of bases not matched to a gene: 15. Germline CDR1 is PRHDT and CDR2 is FYEKMQ (reference sequence). There are 16 residues in the CDR3. CDR3 nucleotides: TGTGCCAGCAGCAGAGAGCGGGCGGGGGGGCCGGATGAGCAGTACTTC. As protein: CASSRERAGGPDEQYF.

This rearrangement joins TRBV6-1 to TRBJ1-2; 7 positions agree with TRBD1. This CDR3 contains 15 residues. V lost 7 bases and J lost 8; bases outside the gene matches: 16. Germline V gene lookup returns CDR1 MNHNS and CDR2 SASEGT. This CDR3 reads CASTPWGRGSSGYTF. As DNA, the CDR3 is TGTGCCAGCACTCCCTGGGGCAGGGGGTCATCGGGCTACACCTTC.

J is TRBJ2-6 and V is TRBV13, with 9 bases lining up with TRBD2. Germline-derived CDR1 and CDR2 are PRHDT and FYEKMQ (reference sequence). Trimming at V came to 6 bases and at J to 0 bases, leaving 9 bases not matched to a gene. The CDR3 extends over 18 amino acids. The CDR3 DNA follows: TGTGCCAGCAGTCCTAGACTAGCGGAACCCTCTGGGGCCAACGTCCTGACTTTC. This encodes CASSPRLAEPSGANVLTF.

This chain uses TRBV18 with TRBJ2-2, with D perhaps matching TRBD2 (5 bases). The CDR3 covers 16 residues. Germline V lookup: CDR1 KGHSH, CDR2 LQKENI. V was trimmed by 0 bases and J by 5 bases, leaving 13 bases between them. CDR3 region: CASSPPGRETTGELFF. The CDR3 nucleotides read TGTGCCAGCTCACCACCGGGAAGGGAGACGACCGGGGAGCTGTTTTTT.